This passage covers 14 T cell receptor beta chains from one sample sequenced in a study of OX40 agonist ivuxolimab in advanced cancers. Measured with immunoSEQ multiplex PCR; TCRdb has only the in-frame clones, and not every one. The table has 7,000 to 8,500 clones, 65% to 75% seen once. The sequenced sample was CD4+ or CD8+ T cells sorted from blood, obtained in a trial of the OX40 agonist ivuxolimab. The receptor source for this set is an adult with an advanced solid tumor such as melanoma, head and neck, liver or kidney cancer.

The chain employs TRBV29-1 and TRBJ2-1, with 11 bases lining up with TRBD2. The germline V gene encodes CDR1 SQVTM and CDR2 ANQGSEA. With V trimmed by 5 bases and J by 8 bases, 5 bases remained unmatched. The CDR3 contains 13 residues. The CDR3 loop reads CSVPGTSGYEQFF. CDR3 sequence (DNA): TGCAGCGTTCCCGGGACTAGCGGCTATGAGCAGTTCTTC.

The chain links TRBV18 to TRBJ2-2; D ambiguous. Trimming took off 0 bases at V and 7 bases at J, with 15 bases between the two ends. Germline lookup yields CDR1 KGHSH and CDR2 LQKENI. The CDR3 loop spans 16 amino acids. The CDR3 DNA is TGTGCCAGCTCACCACCAGTTTCTGGCATTGGCGGGGAGCTGTTTTTT. This gives the protein CASSPPVSGIGGELFF.

V gene TRBV9 combines with J gene TRBJ2-1; D ambiguous. The CDR3 is 12 residues long. In germline, CDR1 is SGDLS, CDR2 YYNGEE. The V end lost 4 bases, the J end lost 13 bases, and 15 bases lay between the germline ends. This CDR3 is CASSLPGIQQFF. Here the CDR3 DNA reads TGTGCCAGCAGCCTCCCAGGCATCCAACAGTTCTTC.

The rearrangement links TRBV4-1 to TRBJ2-1; D uncertain. Trimming took 3 bases from V and 7 from J, leaving 13 bases between them. Germline assignment: CDR1 MGHRA and CDR2 YSYEKL. CDR3 length: 14 amino acids. CDR3 in amino acids: CASSQLGTVNEQFF. The CDR3 DNA follows: TGCGCCAGCAGCCAGTTGGGTACAGTGAATGAGCAGTTCTTC.

V gene TRBV5-6 combines with J gene TRBJ2-7; no definite D call. Trimming shortened V by 3 bases and J by 3 bases, and 13 bases separated the two germline ends. The germline V gene encodes CDR1 SGHDT and CDR2 YYEEEE. There are 14 residues in the CDR3. CDR3 nucleotides: TGTGCCAGCAGCTCGGGTCAGGCTAGCTACGAGCAGTACTTC. It is translated as CASSSGQASYEQYF. The whole variable domain, remainder taken from reference TRBV5-6 and TRBJ2-7, is DAGVTQSPTHLIKTRGQQVTLRCSPKSGHDTVSWYQQALGQGPQFIFQYYEEEERQRGNFPDRFSGHQFPNYSSELNVNALLLGDSALYLCASSSGQASYEQYFGPGTRLTVT.

V and J are TRBV4-1 and TRBJ2-7; a possible D gene is TRBD2 (6 bases). V was clipped by 1 base and J by 2 bases, with 18 bases between them. The CDR3 totals 17 residues. The germline V gene has CDR1 MGHRA and CDR2 YSYEKL. The CDR3 reads CASSQGPLWEAPYEQYF. The CDR3 DNA reads as TGCGCCAGCAGCCAAGGGCCTCTGTGGGAGGCACCCTACGAGCAGTACTTC.

This clone has just a few counts. The V call is TRBV6-5, the J call TRBJ1-1; 7 positions agree with TRBD1. J was trimmed by 4 bases and V by 6 bases; bases with no gene match: 5. The CDR3 is 13 residues long. Germline V gene data show CDR1 as MNHEY and CDR2 as SVGAGI. As DNA, the CDR3 is TGTGCCAGCAGCAACAGGGGAGGCACTGAAGCTTTCTTT. The encoded protein is CASSNRGGTEAFF.

The V and J genes are TRBV4-3 and TRBJ1-4, with unresolved D. Trimming took 6 bases from V and 5 from J, leaving 16 bases between them. The CDR3 extends over 15 amino acids. CDR1 LGHNA and CDR2 YSLEER come from the germline V gene. The CDR3 spells CASSPWGSWNEKLFF. CDR3 DNA sequence: TGCGCCAGCAGTCCCTGGGGTTCCTGGAATGAAAAACTGTTTTTT.

This rearrangement joins TRBV6-9 to TRBJ2-7; weak D call: TRBD2 (7 bases). Per germline, CDR1 MNHGY and CDR2 SVAAGI. V lost 7 bases and J 3 bases, leaving 19 bases between the germline ends. The CDR3 is 15 residues long. The CDR3: CASIRWGGNVYEQYF. The CDR3 region has the DNA TGTGCCAGCATTCGTTGGGGGGGCAATGTCTACGAGCAGTACTTC.

V gene TRBV6-6 combines with J gene TRBJ2-3; D perhaps matches TRBD2 (5 bases). In germline, CDR1 is MNHNY, CDR2 SVGAGI (reference sequence). This CDR3 region has 14 residues. Deletions cut 7 bases from V and 0 bases from J, with 11 bases between. In nucleotides, the CDR3 is TGTGCCAGCAAGTACCCGGGGAGCACAGATACGCAGTATTTT. Its translation: CASKYPGSTDTQYF.

This clone appeared a few times. V gene TRBV27 combines with J gene TRBJ2-1; 9 bases are shared with TRBD1. This CDR3 spans 15 amino acids. Looked up from germline, CDR1 is MNHEY and CDR2 is SMNVEV (reference sequence). V was pared by 4 bases and J by 8 bases, with 9 bases of the junction left unmatched. The CDR3 region is CASSSHRGLVHEQFF. CDR3 in DNA: TGTGCCAGCAGTTCCCACAGGGGGCTAGTCCATGAGCAGTTCTTC.

This clone was counted only a few times. The chain uses TRBV10-3 and TRBJ2-7; D is possibly TRBD1 (6 bases). Germline V lookup: CDR1 ENHRY, CDR2 SYGVKD. The length of the CDR3 is 12 residues. The V end was cut by 4 bases, the J end by 4 bases, with 8 bases between. The CDR3 loop reads CAISVQGYEQYF. Here the CDR3 DNA reads TGTGCCATCAGTGTACAGGGTTACGAGCAGTACTTC.

This clone is categorized as large. CDR3 protein: CASRAMGGHYEQYF. The CDR3 region has the DNA TGTGCCAGCAGAGCCATGGGCGGTCACTACGAGCAGTACTTC. The rearrangement uses TRBV11-2 and TRBJ2-7; D is ambiguous. The CDR3 covers 14 residues. Germline-derived CDR1 and CDR2 are SGHAT and FQNNGV. Trimming left V 6 bases short and J 3 bases short, with 15 bases between.

This clone was counted only a few times. V and J are TRBV7-8 and TRBJ1-1; TRBD1 agrees at 10 bases. The CDR3 covers 14 residues. The junction had 3 bases not matched to a gene; V was cut back by 4 bases and J by 4 bases. Looked up from germline, CDR1 is SGHVS and CDR2 is FQNEAQ. This CDR3 reads CASSSWTGGTEAFF. Here the CDR3 DNA reads TGTGCCAGCAGCTCTTGGACAGGGGGCACTGAAGCTTTCTTT. The whole variable domain, filled in from reference TRBV7-8 and TRBJ1-1, reads GAGVSQSPRYKVAKRGQDVALRCDPISGHVSLFWYQQALGQGPEFLTYFQNEAQLDKSGLPSDRFFAERPEGSVSTLKIQRTQQEDSAVYLCASSSWTGGTEAFFGQGTRLTVV.